This T cell receptor (beta chain) is from a study of glioma-infiltrating T cells after dendritic cell vaccination (dated by TCRdb to between 2015 and 2016). With respect to the entire study: A cohort of approximately 15 glioblastoma patients from Phase I and II dendritic cell vaccination trials was included, of whom 9 were newly diagnosed and 6 had recurrent disease. The vaccine was prepared from monocyte-derived dendritic cells that were cultured for seven days with IL-4 and GM-CSF and then pulsed overnight with autologous tumor lysate. Between 2003 and 2012, the patients were given dendritic cell vaccination pulsed with autologous tumor lysate. Deep sequencing of TCR beta CDR3 regions was used to quantify tumor-infiltrating lymphocyte content and compare tumor and blood repertoires in dendritic cell-vaccinated glioblastoma patients. Each patient was given three intradermal dendritic cell vaccine injections, spaced two weeks apart, in the arm below the axilla. TCR sequencing metrics, including TIL content and tumor-blood repertoire overlap, were correlated with survival after dendritic cell vaccination.

The immunoSEQ assay amplified TCRB CDR3 regions from approximately 2 micrograms of genomic DNA, or from all available DNA when less than that amount was available. The multiplex PCR employed 60 forward primers targeting TCR V beta segments and 13 reverse primers targeting J beta segments. To estimate reads per starting template, synthetic control templates were spiked into each sample at limiting dilution. The Illumina HiSeq System generated 87 bp sequencing reads. The source study handled its data this way. PCR and sequencing errors were removed by a nearest neighbor algorithm that merged closely related sequences. TCR overlap was measured as the percentage of unique tumor TCR beta sequences also present in the same patient's peripheral blood. What TCRdb holds here is the immuneACCESS table cut down to in-frame rearrangements. Part of the clones is not present; checked against another copy, under half of the missing clones reflect an unresolved V gene, and the others are unexplained. V, J and clone size derive from that table, while D and trimming were established from the DNA sequence. Present in this sample are fewer than 90,000 clones, around 86% of which were seen just once. Less than 7% of the sample goes to the ten largest clones.

From its first to its last residue, the CDR3 has 9 amino acids. CDR1 and CDR2 (LGHNT, FRNRAP) derive from the germline V gene. What the study reported, not specific to this receptor: The three-group TCR overlap response model was characterized as speculative, and prospective validation of the model was stated to be required. The cohort was small and heterogeneous, and full blood and tumor sets were available for few patients, with initial-recurrent tumor pairs available for even fewer patients. After dendritic cell vaccination, a higher estimated pretreatment TIL content predicted longer time to progression and overall survival. TCR clonality showed no direct relationship with survival, which suggests that a diverse polyclonal response may matter.

A note on this clone: Its specific antigen is unknown. Here the CDR3 omits its conserved ending phenylalanine or tryptophan, so a read error is the likely source. It is unclear where the CDR3 begins or ends on the DNA, so no DNA is shown, and the CDR3 is as TCRdb lists it.

Reading the label with the study, this specimen's time point is: after dendritic cell vaccination, including at tumor progression/relapse. Patients were selected for having adequate residual fresh-frozen tumor tissue and more than two years of available survival data. An isocitrate dehydrogenase mutation was not carried by any of the glioblastoma patients, although molecular status was otherwise variable. PBMC were collected before vaccination, two weeks after the third vaccination, and at tumor progression when it occurred. The Qiagen DNeasy Blood extraction Kit was used for extraction of genomic DNA.

This sequence uses TRBV12-5 and TRBJ2-7; the D call of TRBD1 is as the table states it, not checked on the DNA. The origin of this receptor is a human donor with glioblastoma. The specimen comprised blood, sampled after dendritic cell vaccination. The CDR3 has the sequence CASGLQQAN.